These T cell receptor beta chains were read from a single sample in a study of blood T cells in healthy people across ages. In TCRdb, the 5' RACE reads were re-called with MiXCR into one record per CDR3 protein. This sample yields about 580,000 distinct CDR3 sequences, of which around half are seen a single time; approximately 23% belongs to the top ten. The specimen sequenced was blood. These TCRs come from a man aged 80 or over in good health. Both conserved end residues are part of each CDR3. Fields, in order: clone size, D gene, J gene, V gene, CDR3 DNA, CDR3 protein. The D gene is left open where the match is weak. Part of the rows lack a size; the others show once, few, many or a class for expanded clones.

. | . | TRBJ2-5 | TRBV14 | TGTGCCAGCAGCCAAGTGGGTAGAAACCAAGAGACCCAGTACTTC | CASSQVGRNQETQYF
. | TRBD2 | TRBJ2-3 | TRBV20-1 | TGCAGTGCTAGCACTAGCGGGAGTCCCTCTAGCACAGATACGCAGTATTTT | CSASTSGSPSSTDTQYF
. | . | TRBJ2-5 | TRBV18 | TGTGCCAGCTCACCAAGAACGGGGCTCGTGGAAGAGACCCAGTACTTC | CASSPRTGLVEETQYF
. | . | TRBJ2-7 | TRBV7-2 | TGTGCCGGCAGCGCACCTAACCAGGGACACGAGCAGTACTTC | CAGSAPNQGHEQYF
few | TRBD1 | TRBJ2-7 | TRBV7-9 | TGTGCCAGCAGCTTAAAACCCGGGGGACAGGTCTACGAGCAGTACTTC | CASSLKPGGQVYEQYF
once | TRBD1 | TRBJ2-7 | TRBV20-1 | TGCAGTGCTAGCCCTCCGGGACAGGAATCCTACGAGCAGTACTTC | CSASPPGQESYEQYF
. | TRBD1 | TRBJ1-1 | TRBV2 | TGTGCCAGCAGGGCCAGGGGGCTAAACACTGAAGCTTTCTTT | CASRARGLNTEAFF
. | TRBD2 | TRBJ2-1 | TRBV7-8 | TGTGTCAGCACCCGGACTAGCGGGGGGGCTCCCAATGAGCAGTTCTTC | CVSTRTSGGAPNEQFF
many | . | TRBJ2-5 | TRBV12-3/TRBV12-4 | TGTGCCAGCAGTTTAGCGGGGGGGCGGGAGACCCAGTACTTC | CASSLAGGRETQYF
. | . | TRBJ2-5 | TRBV9 | TGTGCCAGCAGCGTAGTAGACCAAGAGACCCGGTACTTC | CASSVVDQETRYF
. | TRBD1 | TRBJ2-4 | TRBV30 | TGTGCCTGGAGTGTAGAGGGGGCCATTCAGTACTTC | CAWSVEGAIQYF
. | . | TRBJ2-1 | TRBV9 | TGTGCCAGCAGCGCACCGGAGACTATCACCAATGAGCAGTTCTTC | CASSAPETITNEQFF
. | . | TRBJ2-3 | TRBV7-9 | TGTGCCAGCAGCTTAGCGCCTCTGAACCGGTATTTT | CASSLAPLNRYF
. | TRBD2 | TRBJ2-3 | TRBV3-1 | TGTGCCAGCAGCCAAGGACTAGCGGGGGCCCACACAGATACGCAGTATTTT | CASSQGLAGAHTDTQYF
. | TRBD1 | TRBJ2-1 | TRBV12-3/TRBV12-4 | TGTGCCAGCAGTCCAGAGGGGGCGACTAATGATGGGCAGTTCTTC | CASSPEGATNDGQFF
. | . | TRBJ1-2 | TRBV4-3 | TGCGCCAGCAGCCAAGATCGGAGAGTTCGGTATGGCTACACCTTC | CASSQDRRVRYGYTF
few | . | TRBJ1-1 | TRBV20-1 | TGCAGTGCTAGAGATGGGCCCACTGAAGCTTTCTTT | CSARDGPTEAFF
. | . | TRBJ2-1 | TRBV27 | TGTGCCAGCAGCCTTGAAGTAGGGGGTCCCTACAATGAGCAGTTCTTC | CASSLEVGGPYNEQFF
. | . | TRBJ1-1 | TRBV25-1 | TGTGCCAGTGGGGTAGGGGGAGGCACTGAAGCTTTCTTT | CASGVGGGTEAFF
. | TRBD2 | TRBJ2-7 | TRBV20-1 | TGCAGTGCTCCGATAGCGGGAACCACCAGGTCTCACCGCTACGAGCAGTACTTC | CSAPIAGTTRSHRYEQYF
. | . | TRBJ2-4 | TRBV6-2/TRBV6-3 | TGTGCCAGCAGTTATGGACGCCAGCTAGCCAAAAACATTCAGTACTTC | CASSYGRQLAKNIQYF
few | . | TRBJ2-3 | TRBV5-1 | TGCGCCAGCAGCGCCCGGACTACTAGCACAGATACGCAGTATTTT | CASSARTTSTDTQYF
. | . | TRBJ2-7 | TRBV7-2 | TGTGCCAGCAGTGGACCACAAGCGCAGCAGTACTTC | CASSGPQAQQYF
few | TRBD2 | TRBJ2-3 | TRBV20-1 | TGCAGTGCTCCCCGGTCACTAGCGACAGATACGCAGTATTTT | CSAPRSLATDTQYF
. | . | TRBJ1-6 | TRBV6-5 | TGTGCCGGCAGTTACTCGATTGGGGGCAGTAATTCACCCCCCCACTTT | CAGSYSIGGSNSPPHF
few | . | TRBJ2-1 | TRBV11-1 | TGTGCCAGCAGCCCTCCCGGCGACGGGTTCAATGAGCAGTTCTTC | CASSPPGDGFNEQFF
. | TRBD2 | TRBJ2-3 | TRBV28 | TGTGCCAGCAGCGTGACCAGCGGGAGTACGTATACGCAGTATTTT | CASSVTSGSTYTQYF
many | . | TRBJ2-1 | TRBV6-6 | TGTGCCAGCAGTACCGGACCTAGTTTCCATGAGCAGTTCTTC | CASSTGPSFHEQFF
many | . | TRBJ1-3 | TRBV6-6 | TGTGCCAGCAGTTACGGCTACAGGGCTCAGTACACCATATATTTT | CASSYGYRAQYTIYF
. | TRBD1 | TRBJ2-7 | TRBV7-2 | TGTGCCAGCAGCTTAGGGCCTGCTGGACAGGGGGTAACCTACGAGCAGTACTTC | CASSLGPAGQGVTYEQYF
few | TRBD1 | TRBJ1-5 | TRBV27 | TGTGCCAGCAGGGACAGGGAGGGTCAGCCCCAGCATTTT | CASRDREGQPQHF
. | . | TRBJ2-3 | TRBV7-9 | TGTGCCAGCAGCTTAGGTGTGTTTGCCATCACCACAGATACGCAGTATTTT | CASSLGVFAITTDTQYF
few | . | TRBJ2-3 | TRBV5-1 | TGCGCCAGCAGCCCAGGGGGGGGCGGCTTTAACACAGATACGCAGTATTTT | CASSPGGGGFNTDTQYF
. | TRBD2 | TRBJ2-1 | TRBV20-1 | TGCAGTTCCAACCCGACTAGCGGGCACCGATATGAGCAGTTCTTC | CSSNPTSGHRYEQFF
. | . | TRBJ2-3 | TRBV2 | TGTGCCAGCAAAGACGGGGTCCGCACAGATACGCAGTATTTT | CASKDGVRTDTQYF
. | TRBD1 | TRBJ1-2 | TRBV5-1 | TGCGCCAGCAGCCCGGAGACAGGGGGTGGCTATGGCTACACCTTC | CASSPETGGGYGYTF
. | . | TRBJ2-2 | TRBV7-2 | TGTGCCAGCAGCTTAGGGACCACGAACACCGGGGAGCTGTTTTTT | CASSLGTTNTGELFF
few | . | TRBJ2-3 | TRBV7-2 | TGTGCCAGCAGCCTCGGGACTTCCGGCGGGTCGGATACGCAGTATTTT | CASSLGTSGGSDTQYF
few | TRBD2 | TRBJ2-7 | TRBV20-1 | TGCAGTGTTTTTGGGGGGATAGCGGGCGCCTACGAGCAGTACTTC | CSVFGGIAGAYEQYF
. | TRBD1 | TRBJ1-2 | TRBV7-2 | TGTGCCAGCAGCCCGGGACAGGGGGGCTATGGCTACACCTTC | CASSPGQGGYGYTF
. | TRBD1 | TRBJ1-6 | TRBV20-1 | TGCAGTGCCAGACCGGACAGGGGGCTAATGGGGAGTAATAATTCACCCCTCCACTTT | CSARPDRGLMGSNNSPLHF